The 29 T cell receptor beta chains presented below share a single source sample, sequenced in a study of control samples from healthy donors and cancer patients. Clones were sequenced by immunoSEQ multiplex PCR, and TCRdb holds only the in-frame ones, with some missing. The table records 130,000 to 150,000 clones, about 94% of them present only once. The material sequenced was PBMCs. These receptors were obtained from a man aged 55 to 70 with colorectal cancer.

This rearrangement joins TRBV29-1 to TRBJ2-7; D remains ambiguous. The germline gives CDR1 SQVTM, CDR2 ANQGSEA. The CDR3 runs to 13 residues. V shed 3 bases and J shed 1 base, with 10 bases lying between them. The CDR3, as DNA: TGCAGCGTTGATCTTTTGGGGTCCTACGAGCAGTACTTC. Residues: CSVDLLGSYEQYF.

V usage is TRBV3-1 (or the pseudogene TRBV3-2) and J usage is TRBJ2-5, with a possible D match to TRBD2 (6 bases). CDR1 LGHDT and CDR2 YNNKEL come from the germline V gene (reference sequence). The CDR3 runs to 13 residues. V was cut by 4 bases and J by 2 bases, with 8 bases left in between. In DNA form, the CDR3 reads TGTGCCAGCAGCCTAGCGGTTCAAGAGACCCAGTACTTC. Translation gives CASSLAVQETQYF.

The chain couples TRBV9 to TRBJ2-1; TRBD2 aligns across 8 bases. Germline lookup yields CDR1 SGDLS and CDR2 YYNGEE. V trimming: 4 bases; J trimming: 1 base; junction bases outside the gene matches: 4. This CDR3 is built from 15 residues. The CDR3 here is CASSPGTSSYNEQFF. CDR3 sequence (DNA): TGTGCCAGCAGCCCCGGGACTAGTTCCTACAATGAGCAGTTCTTC.

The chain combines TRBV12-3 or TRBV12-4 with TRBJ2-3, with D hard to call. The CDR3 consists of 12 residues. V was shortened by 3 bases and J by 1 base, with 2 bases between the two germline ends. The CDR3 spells CASSLGTDTQYF. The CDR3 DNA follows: TGTGCCAGCAGTTTGGGCACAGATACGCAGTATTTT.

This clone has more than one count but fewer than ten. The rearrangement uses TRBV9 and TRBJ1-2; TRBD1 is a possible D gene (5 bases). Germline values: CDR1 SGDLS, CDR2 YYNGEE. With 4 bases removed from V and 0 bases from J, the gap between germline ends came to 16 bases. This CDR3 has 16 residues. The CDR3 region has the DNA TGTGCCAGCAGCCCAACCCGAGGAGGGGCTAACTATGGCTACACCTTC. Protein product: CASSPTRGGANYGYTF.

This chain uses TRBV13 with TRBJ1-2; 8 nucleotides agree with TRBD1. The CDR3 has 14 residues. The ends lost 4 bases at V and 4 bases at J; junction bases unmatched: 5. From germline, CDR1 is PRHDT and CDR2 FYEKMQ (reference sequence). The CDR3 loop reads CASSYDRGSYGYTF. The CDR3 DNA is TGTGCCAGCAGCTACGACAGGGGCAGCTATGGCTACACCTTC.

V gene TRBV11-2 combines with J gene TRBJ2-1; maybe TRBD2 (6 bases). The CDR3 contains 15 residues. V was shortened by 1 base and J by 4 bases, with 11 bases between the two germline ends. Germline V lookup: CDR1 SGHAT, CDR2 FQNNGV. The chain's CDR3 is CASSLGLGTYNEQFF. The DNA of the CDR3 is TGTGCCAGCAGCTTAGGATTGGGGACTTACAATGAGCAGTTCTTC.

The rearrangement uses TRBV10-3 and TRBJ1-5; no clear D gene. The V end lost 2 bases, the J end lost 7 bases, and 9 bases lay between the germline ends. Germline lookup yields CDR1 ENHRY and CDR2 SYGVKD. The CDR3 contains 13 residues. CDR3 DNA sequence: TGTGCCATCAGTGAGGGGCCGGCACAGCCCCAGCATTTT. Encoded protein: CAISEGPAQPQHF.

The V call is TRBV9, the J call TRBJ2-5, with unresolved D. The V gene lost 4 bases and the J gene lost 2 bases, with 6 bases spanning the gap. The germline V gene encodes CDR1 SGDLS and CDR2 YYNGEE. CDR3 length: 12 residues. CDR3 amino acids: CASSRQQETQYF. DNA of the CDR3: TGTGCCAGCAGCCGGCAGCAAGAGACCCAGTACTTC.

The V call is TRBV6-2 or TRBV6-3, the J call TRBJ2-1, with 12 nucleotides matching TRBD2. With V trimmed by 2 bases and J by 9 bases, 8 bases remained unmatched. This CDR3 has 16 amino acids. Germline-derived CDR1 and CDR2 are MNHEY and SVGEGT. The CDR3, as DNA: TGTGCCAGCAGTTACGTTCTAGCGGGGGGGATGGGTGAGCAGTTCTTC. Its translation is CASSYVLAGGMGEQFF.

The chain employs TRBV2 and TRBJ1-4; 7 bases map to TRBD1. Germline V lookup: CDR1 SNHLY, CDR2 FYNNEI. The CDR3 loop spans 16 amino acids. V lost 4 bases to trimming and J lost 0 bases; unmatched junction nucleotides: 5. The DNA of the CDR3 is TGTGCCAGCAGTGGACAGGGAACTGCAACTAATGAAAAACTGTTTTTT. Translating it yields CASSGQGTATNEKLFF.

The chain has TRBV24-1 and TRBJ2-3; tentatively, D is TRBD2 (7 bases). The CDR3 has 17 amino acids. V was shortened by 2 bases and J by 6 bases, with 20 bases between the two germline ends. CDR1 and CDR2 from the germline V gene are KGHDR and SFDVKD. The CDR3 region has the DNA TGTGCCACCAGTGATTCCTTGCTGGGCGGGGGCAGGGATACGCAGTATTTT. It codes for CATSDSLLGGGRDTQYF.

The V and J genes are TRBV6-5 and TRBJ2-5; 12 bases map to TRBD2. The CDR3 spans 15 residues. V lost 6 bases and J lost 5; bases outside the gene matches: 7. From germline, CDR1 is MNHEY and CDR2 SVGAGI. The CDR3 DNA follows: TGTGCCAGCAGGGCTAGCGGGGGGGCTCGGGAGACCCAGTACTTC. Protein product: CASRASGGARETQYF.

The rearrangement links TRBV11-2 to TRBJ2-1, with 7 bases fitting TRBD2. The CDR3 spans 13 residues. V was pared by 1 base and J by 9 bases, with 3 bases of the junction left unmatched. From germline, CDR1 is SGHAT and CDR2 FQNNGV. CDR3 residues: CASSLGLAAEQFF. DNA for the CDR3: TGTGCCAGCAGCTTAGGACTAGCAGCTGAGCAGTTCTTC.

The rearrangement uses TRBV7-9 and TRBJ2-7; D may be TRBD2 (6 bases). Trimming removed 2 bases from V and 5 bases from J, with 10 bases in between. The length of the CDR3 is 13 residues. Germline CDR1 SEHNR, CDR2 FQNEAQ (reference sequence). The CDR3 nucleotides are TGTGCCAGCAGCTTAATCGGGGGACACGAGCAGTACTTC. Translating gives CASSLIGGHEQYF.

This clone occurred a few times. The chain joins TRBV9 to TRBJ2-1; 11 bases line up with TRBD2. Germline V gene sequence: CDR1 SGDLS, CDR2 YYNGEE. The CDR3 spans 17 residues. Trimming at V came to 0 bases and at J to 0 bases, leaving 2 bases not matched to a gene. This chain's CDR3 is CASSVDGLAGSYNEQFF. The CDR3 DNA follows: TGTGCCAGCAGCGTAGACGGACTAGCGGGCTCCTACAATGAGCAGTTCTTC. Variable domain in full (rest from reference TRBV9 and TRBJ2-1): DSGVTQTPKHLITATGQRVTLRCSPRSGDLSVYWYQQSLDQGLQFLIQYYNGEERAKGNILERFSAQQFPDLHSELNLSSLELGDSALYFCASSVDGLAGSYNEQFFGPGTRLTVL.

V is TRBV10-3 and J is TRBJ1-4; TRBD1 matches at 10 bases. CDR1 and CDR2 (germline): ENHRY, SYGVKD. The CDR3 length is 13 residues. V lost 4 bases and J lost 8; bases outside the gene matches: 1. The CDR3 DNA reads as TGTGCCATCAGTGGACAGGGGGCCGAAAAACTGTTTTTT. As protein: CAISGQGAEKLFF.

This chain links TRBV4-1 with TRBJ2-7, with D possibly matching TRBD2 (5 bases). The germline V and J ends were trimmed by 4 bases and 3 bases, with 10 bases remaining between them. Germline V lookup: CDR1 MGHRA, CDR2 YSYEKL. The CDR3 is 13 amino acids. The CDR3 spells CASSRAAGYEQYF. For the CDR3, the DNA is TGCGCCAGCAGCCGAGCGGCGGGCTACGAGCAGTACTTC.

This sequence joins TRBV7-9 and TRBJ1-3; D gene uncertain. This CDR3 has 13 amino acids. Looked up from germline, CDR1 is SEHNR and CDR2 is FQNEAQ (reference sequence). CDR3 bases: TGTGCAGGTGGTCAGAGCTCTGGAAACACCATATATTTT. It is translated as CAGGQSSGNTIYF. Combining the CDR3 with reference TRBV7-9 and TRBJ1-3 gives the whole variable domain DTGVSQNPRHKITKRGQNVTFRCDPISEHNRLYWYRQTLGQGPEFLTYFQNEAQLEKSRLLSDRFSAERPKGSFSTLEIQRTEQGDSAMYLCAGGQSSGNTIYFGEGSWLTVV.

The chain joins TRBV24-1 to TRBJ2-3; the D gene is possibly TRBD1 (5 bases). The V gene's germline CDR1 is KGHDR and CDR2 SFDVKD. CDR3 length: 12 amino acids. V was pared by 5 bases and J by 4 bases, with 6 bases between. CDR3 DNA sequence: TGTGCCACCAGTGCAGGGTCAGATACGCAGTATTTT. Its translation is CATSAGSDTQYF.

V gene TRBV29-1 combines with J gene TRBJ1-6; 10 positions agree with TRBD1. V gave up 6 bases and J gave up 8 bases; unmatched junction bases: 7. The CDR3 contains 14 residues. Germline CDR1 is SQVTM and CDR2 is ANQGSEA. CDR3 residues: CSVRTGGMDSPLHF. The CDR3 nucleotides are TGCAGCGTAAGGACAGGGGGAATGGATTCACCCCTCCACTTT.

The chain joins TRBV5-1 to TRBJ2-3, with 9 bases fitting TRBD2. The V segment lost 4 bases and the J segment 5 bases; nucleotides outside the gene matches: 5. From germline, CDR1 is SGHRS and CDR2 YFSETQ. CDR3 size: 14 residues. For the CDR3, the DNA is TGCGCCAGCAGCCCCGGGACTAGCTTAGATACGCAGTATTTT. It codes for CASSPGTSLDTQYF.

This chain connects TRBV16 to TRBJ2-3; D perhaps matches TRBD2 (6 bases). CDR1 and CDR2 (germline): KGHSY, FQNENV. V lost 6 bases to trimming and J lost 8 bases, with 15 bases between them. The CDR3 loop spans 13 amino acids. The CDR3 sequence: CASSLGGHGTQYF. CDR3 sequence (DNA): TGTGCCAGCAGTCTCGGGGGTCACGGTACGCAGTATTTT.

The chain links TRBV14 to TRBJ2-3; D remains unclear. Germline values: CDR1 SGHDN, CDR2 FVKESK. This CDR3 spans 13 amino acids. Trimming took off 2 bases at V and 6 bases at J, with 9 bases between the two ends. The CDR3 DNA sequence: TGTGCCAGCAGCCAACTGTCACCGGATACGCAGTATTTT. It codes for CASSQLSPDTQYF.

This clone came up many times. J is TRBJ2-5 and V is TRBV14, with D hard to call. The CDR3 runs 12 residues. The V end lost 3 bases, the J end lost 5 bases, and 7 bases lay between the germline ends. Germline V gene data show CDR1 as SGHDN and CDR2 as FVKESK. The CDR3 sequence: CASSHPLETQYF. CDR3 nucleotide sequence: TGTGCCAGCAGCCACCCCCTGGAGACCCAGTACTTC.

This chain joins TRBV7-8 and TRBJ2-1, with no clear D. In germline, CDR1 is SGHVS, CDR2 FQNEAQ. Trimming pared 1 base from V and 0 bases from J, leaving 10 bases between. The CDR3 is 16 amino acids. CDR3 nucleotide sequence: TGTGCCAGCAGCTTAGGAACCGAGACCTCCTACAATGAGCAGTTCTTC. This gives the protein CASSLGTETSYNEQFF. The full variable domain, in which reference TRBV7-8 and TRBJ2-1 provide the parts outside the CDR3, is GAGVSQSPRYKVAKRGQDVALRCDPISGHVSLFWYQQALGQGPEFLTYFQNEAQLDKSGLPSDRFFAERPEGSVSTLKIQRTQQEDSAVYLCASSLGTETSYNEQFFGPGTRLTVL.

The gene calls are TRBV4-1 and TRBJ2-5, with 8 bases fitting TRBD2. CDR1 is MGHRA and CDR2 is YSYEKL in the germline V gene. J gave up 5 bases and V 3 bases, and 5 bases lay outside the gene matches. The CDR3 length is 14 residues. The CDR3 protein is CASSHLGGGETQYF. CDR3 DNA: TGCGCCAGCAGCCACCTCGGCGGGGGGGAGACCCAGTACTTC.

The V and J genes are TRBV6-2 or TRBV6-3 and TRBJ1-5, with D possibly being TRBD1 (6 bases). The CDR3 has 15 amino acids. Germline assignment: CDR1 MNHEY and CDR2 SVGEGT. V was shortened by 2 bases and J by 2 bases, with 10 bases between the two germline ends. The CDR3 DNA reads TGTGCCAGCAGTTACGGACAGTCTGGCAATCAGCCCCAGCATTTT. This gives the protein CASSYGQSGNQPQHF.

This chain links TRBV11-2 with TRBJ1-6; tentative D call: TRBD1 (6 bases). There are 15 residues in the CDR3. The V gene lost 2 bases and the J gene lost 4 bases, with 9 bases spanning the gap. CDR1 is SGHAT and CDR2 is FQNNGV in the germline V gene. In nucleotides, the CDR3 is TGTGCCAGCAGCTTATCAGGGGCGTATAATTCACCCCTCCACTTT. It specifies CASSLSGAYNSPLHF.